This entry lists 26 T cell receptor beta chains sequenced from one sample in a study of CXCR3-negative and CXCR3-positive naive CD8 T cells. cDNA libraries for TRB were generated by 5' RACE incorporating UMI labels. TCRdb re-called the 5' RACE reads and gives one entry per CDR3 protein, without DNA. The data include 25,000 to 35,000 distinct CDR3 sequences; the top ten clones carry roughly 10%. The sequencing input was memory CD8+ T cells from blood. The receptors come from a human donor in good health. Some clones in this sample may be carry-over from other donors' samples.

This chain links TRBV5-1 with TRBJ2-7. CDR3 length equals 12 residues. CDR1 is SGHRS and CDR2 is YFSETQ in the germline V gene. The CDR3 loop is CASSLDRPGEYF.

V and J are TRBV7-9 and TRBJ2-7; TCRdb's D call of TRBD2 is untestable without DNA. Germline V gene data show CDR1 as SEHNR and CDR2 as FQNEAQ (reference sequence). This CDR3 is built from 21 residues. CDR3 protein: CASSLGIRGTLAGGSSYEQYF. The full variable domain, its missing parts supplied by reference TRBV7-9 and TRBJ2-7, is DTGVSQNPRHKITKRGQNVTFRCDPISEHNRLYWYRQTLGQGPEFLTYFQNEAQLEKSRLLSDRFSAERPKGSFSTLEIQRTEQGDSAMYLCASSLGIRGTLAGGSSYEQYFGPGTRLTVT.

This chain joins TRBV7-3 and TRBJ2-7; there is no DNA to check the TCRdb D call of TRBD1. CDR3 size: 15 residues. Germline V lookup: CDR1 SGHTA, CDR2 FQGTGA. The CDR3 here is CAGSLRPGQELRKYF.

The chain is built from TRBV5-5 and TRBJ2-1; TCRdb lists TRBD2, though no DNA is available to test this call. Germline CDR1 is SGHKS and CDR2 is YYEKEE (reference sequence). CDR3 length: 14 amino acids. The CDR3 is CASSLGLAVRVQFF.

The rearrangement links TRBV5-1 to TRBJ2-7; lacking DNA, the TRBD1 call made by TCRdb goes unchecked. This CDR3 comprises 14 residues. Looked up from germline, CDR1 is SGHRS and CDR2 is YFSETQ. CDR3 amino acids: CASSFTGGPYEQYF. The complete variable domain, with remaining parts taken from reference TRBV5-1 and TRBJ2-7, reads KAGVTQTPRYLIKTRGQQVTLSCSPISGHRSVSWYQQTPGQGLQFLFEYFSETQRNKGNFPGRFSGRQFSNSRSEMNVSTLELGDSALYLCASSFTGGPYEQYFGPGTRLTVT.

The chain is built from TRBV7-3 and TRBJ2-6. The germline V gene encodes CDR1 SGHTA and CDR2 FQGTGA. The CDR3 contains 13 residues. The CDR3 loop reads CASSNSGANVLTF. Filled out from reference TRBV7-3 and TRBJ2-6, the complete variable domain reads GAGVSQTPSNKVTEKGKYVELRCDPISGHTALYWYRQSLGQGPEFLIYFQGTGAADDSGLPNDRFFAVRPEGSVSTLKIQRTERGDSAVYLCASSNSGANVLTFGAGSRLTVL.

This rearrangement joins TRBV20-1 to TRBJ2-7; TCRdb picks TRBD1, but there is no DNA to check that call. CDR3 size: 15 residues. Germline CDR1 reads DFQATT; CDR2 reads SNEGSKA (reference sequence). CDR3 sequence: CSAQYPDREGYEQYF.

V usage is TRBV21-1 and J usage is TRBJ1-1; TCRdb reports TRBD1, a call that lacks DNA to check it against. TRBV21-1 is a pseudogene locus. This CDR3 comprises 16 residues. The CDR3 protein is CASSKCVDRGWAEAFF.

The chain employs TRBV27 and TRBJ2-7. CDR1 and CDR2 (germline): MNHEY, SMNVEV (reference sequence). The CDR3 sequence is 15 residues long. CDR3 protein: CASSSSTGSSYEQYF.

V and J are TRBV7-6 and TRBJ2-7. In germline, CDR1 is SGHVS, CDR2 FNYEAQ. CDR3 size: 14 residues. CDR3 in amino acids: CASSLGPQGYEQYF.

This chain uses TRBV7-2 with TRBJ2-7. Germline V gene sequence: CDR1 SGHTA, CDR2 FQGNSA. This CDR3 is 16 amino acids long. This CDR3 is CASSLAFQGGAYEQYF.

The V call is TRBV12-3 or TRBV12-4, the J call TRBJ2-3; TCRdb calls TRBD1, which cannot be checked without DNA. This CDR3 is 14 amino acids long. CDR3 amino acids: CASSLAGTTDTQYF.

This chain's CDR3 is CASSRLPGQGNGYTF. The chain combines TRBV14 with TRBJ1-2; TCRdb's D call, TRBD1, is unchecked because there is no DNA. The CDR3 is 15 amino acids. Germline CDR1 SGHDN, CDR2 FVKESK.

The chain joins TRBV10-3 to TRBJ2-7; TCRdb outputs TRBD1, but without DNA this stays unchecked. The CDR3 length is 12 residues. Per the germline V gene, CDR1 is ENHRY and CDR2 is SYGVKD. This chain's CDR3 is CAIMGGTYEQYF.

The chain couples TRBV19 to TRBJ2-7; TCRdb proposes TRBD2, but this gene call is untestable without DNA. Germline CDR1 reads LNHDA; CDR2 reads SQIVND (reference sequence). CDR3 length equals 13 residues. This CDR3 is CASTAGRGGEQYF. Together with reference TRBV19 and TRBJ2-7, the CDR3 gives the full variable domain: DGGITQSPKYLFRKEGQNVTLSCEQNLNHDAMYWYRQDPGQGLRLIYYSQIVNDFQKGDIAEGYSVSREKKESFPLTVTSAQKNPTAFYLCASTAGRGGEQYFGPGTRLTVT.

The chain recombines TRBV7-9 with TRBJ1-5; TCRdb's D call of TRBD1 is untestable without DNA. The CDR3 is 14 residues long. In germline, CDR1 is SEHNR, CDR2 FQNEAQ (reference sequence). Here the CDR3 reads CASSMQGEAQPQHF.

This sequence joins TRBV7-8 and TRBJ2-1; TCRdb returns TRBD1, unconfirmable since there is no DNA. Per germline, CDR1 SGHVS and CDR2 FQNEAQ. The CDR3 loop spans 16 amino acids. This CDR3 is CASSSQDGAKIYEQFF.

The chain uses TRBV9 and TRBJ2-7. Germline V gene lookup returns CDR1 SGDLS and CDR2 YYNGEE. The length of the CDR3 is 14 residues. The chain's CDR3 is CASSVGGNLYEQYF.

Frequency places this clonotype as medium-sized. This rearrangement joins TRBV20-1 to TRBJ1-1. In germline, CDR1 is DFQATT, CDR2 SNEGSKA (reference sequence). This CDR3 region has 13 residues. The chain's CDR3 is CSVRGGRDTEAFF.

The chain recombines TRBV19 with TRBJ2-1. Germline loops: CDR1 LNHDA, CDR2 SQIVND (reference sequence). This CDR3 has 13 residues. CDR3 sequence reads: CASSSNPSREQFF.

V and J are TRBV7-6 and TRBJ2-7; TCRdb's D call, TRBD2, is unchecked because there is no DNA. Germline V gene sequence: CDR1 SGHVS, CDR2 FNYEAQ. This CDR3 spans 13 amino acids. CDR3 amino acids: CASSSLEGDEQYF.

This chain uses TRBV7-2 with TRBJ2-3; the D call from TCRdb, TRBD2, cannot be confirmed without DNA. Looked up from germline, CDR1 is SGHTA and CDR2 is FQGNSA. This CDR3 has 16 residues. This CDR3 is CASSSGLAGSTDTQYF. Full variable domain (rest looked up from reference TRBV7-2 and TRBJ2-3): GAGVSQSPSNKVTEKGKDVELRCDPISGHTALYWYRQSLGQGLEFLIYFQGNSAPDKSGLPSDRFSAERTGGSVSTLTIQRTQQEDSAVYLCASSSGLAGSTDTQYFGPGTRLTVL.

CDR3 protein: CASSPKGPLRQPQHF. The chain couples TRBV7-9 to TRBJ1-5. CDR1 and CDR2 (germline): SEHNR, FQNEAQ (reference sequence). This CDR3 has 15 amino acids.

V usage is TRBV6-4 and J usage is TRBJ1-6; the TCRdb call, TRBD1, lacks DNA for checking. The CDR3 loop spans 15 amino acids. CDR1 and CDR2 (germline): MRHNA, SNTAGT. The CDR3 loop is CASSEQQGTNSPLHF.

The J gene is TRBJ2-1, the V gene TRBV28. From germline, CDR1 is MDHEN and CDR2 SYDVKM. The CDR3 contains 13 residues. The CDR3 spells CASIPRSYNEQFF.

V is TRBV29-1 and J is TRBJ2-7; no DNA is available, so the TRBD1 call from TCRdb remains unchecked. CDR1 and CDR2 from the germline V gene are SQVTM and ANQGSEA. This CDR3 has 14 amino acids. The CDR3 spells CSVDVTGEAYEQYF.